This entry describes one T cell receptor beta chain. The data were obtained in a study of T cell responses to AZD1222 COVID-19 vaccine. Turning to the study itself: The analysis combined second doses at about 4 or about 12 weeks.

Sequencing was performed with immunoSEQ multiplex PCR; in TCRdb, only in-frame clones are kept and a portion is missing. This table has just over 95,000 clones, roughly 89% appearing once. The CDR3 spans 17 residues. The germline V gene has CDR1 LGHNA and CDR2 YNFKEQ. V lost 2 bases, J lost 4 bases, and 8 bases stayed unmatched. This receptor was identified in an adult in good health. The rearrangement links TRBV4-2 to TRBJ2-3; TRBD2 matches at 11 bases. The sample was peripheral blood, taken on day 0 of AZD1222 vaccination. DNA for the CDR3: TGTGCCAGCAGCCAACCTAAACTAGCGGGGGAGCCAGATACGCAGTATTTT. This encodes CASSQPKLAGEPDTQYF.